This TCR beta chain derives from a study of blood T cell dynamics during melanoma immunotherapy. Looking at the study overall: First-line therapy was either pembrolizumab or nivolumab with ipilimumab for metastatic melanoma.

Comments on this clone: Its antigen is not known.

A fixed DNA input of 300 to 350 ng was used per bulk PBMC sample. The assay was immunoSEQ multiplex PCR, and TCRdb's table has in-frame clones only and misses some. The sample holds about 4,800 clones, more than 75% seen once. Overall study findings and caveats: The study could not tell melanoma-specific clones from general immune activation.

Stated time point: pre-treatment baseline. Blood was drawn before treatment and at week 3 after checkpoint blockade. Germline V CDR1 and CDR2: SGHKS, YYEKEE (reference sequence). The ends were cut back, 4 bases at V and 9 bases at J, with 23 bases in the middle. This CDR3 region has 16 residues. The sample consisted of blood, taken from a patient treated with checkpoint blockade. The clonotype comes from a human donor with melanoma. The rearrangement joins TRBV5-5 to TRBJ1-3; perhaps TRBD1 as D (6 bases). For the CDR3, the DNA is TGTGCCAGCAGCCCCACCGAAAGACAGGCGGGCGGCACCATATATTTT. It is translated as CASSPTERQAGGTIYF.